This T cell receptor beta chain comes out of a study of blood T cell repertoires in COVID-19. About the study: In each case, the material was cDNA or gDNA derived from T cells, B-cell-depleted T cells, or PBMCs.

Data came from immunoSEQ multiplex PCR; TCRdb stores just in-frame clones and leaves some out. This table holds about 300,000 clones, roughly 91% found once. The age range of participants was about 18 to 95 years, with residence in about two dozen US areas. Cohort assignment relied on participant-reported clinical history. Exposed enrollees encountered a COVID-19 case at some point within 2 weeks before study entry. The TCR sequence derives from a woman between 50 and 59 years old who had been exposed to COVID-19. Sequencing was performed on PBMCs or T cells enriched from blood (not recorded which).

DNA for the CDR3: TGCAGTGCCAGTACGACTCCAAGGAGTGAGCAGTTCTTC. The encoded protein is CSASTTPRSEQFF. The chain has TRBV20-1 and TRBJ2-1; D gene unclear. Germline CDR1 is DFQATT and CDR2 is SNEGSKA (reference sequence). The CDR3 covers 13 residues. V lost 6 bases, J lost 9 bases, and 18 bases lay in between.